This passage covers 24 T cell receptor beta chains from one sample sequenced in a study of T-cell memory formation after mild COVID-19. A single record per CDR3 protein comes from TCRdb applying MiXCR to the 5' RACE reads. The sample has roughly 300,000 distinct CDR3 sequences, around 13% seen once. Material: PBMCs or a T cell subset sorted from them (not recorded which). These receptors all stem from a man aged 18 to 29 who had mild COVID-19 (a few samples of this study predate the infection). Cell type and time point are not known.

This clonotype was observed a few times. The chain carries TRBV18 and TRBJ2-5; the D gene is possibly TRBD2 (5 bases). V lost 3 bases and J 5 bases, leaving 13 bases between the germline ends. Germline V gene data show CDR1 as KGHSH and CDR2 as LQKENI. This CDR3 has 14 residues. In DNA form, the CDR3 reads TGTGCCAGCTCACCGGCAACTAGAGGGGAGACCCAGTACTTC. This gives the protein CASSPATRGETQYF.

A few counts support this clonotype. The chain has TRBV7-9 and TRBJ2-7, with D unresolved. CDR3 length: 13 amino acids. V was cut by 6 bases and J by 1 base, with 10 bases left in between. The germline V gene has CDR1 SEHNR and CDR2 FQNEAQ (reference sequence). CDR3 bases: TGTGCCAGCAGAGCGACTGGTTCCTACGAGCAGTACGTC. It is translated as CASRATGSYEQYV.

Only a few counts were recorded for this clonotype. This rearrangement joins TRBV6-1 to TRBJ2-2; 11 nucleotides line up with TRBD2. CDR1 and CDR2 from the germline V gene are MNHNS and SASEGT. The junction had 8 bases not matched to a gene; V was cut back by 7 bases and J by 7 bases. The CDR3 is 15 amino acids. The CDR3 bases are TGTGCCAGCACCATAGCGGGGGGGCATGTCGGGGAGCTGTTTTTT. This translates into CASTIAGGHVGELFF.

In its sample, this clonotype was seen a few times. The V gene is TRBV18, the J gene TRBJ1-1; D not resolved. The germline V gene encodes CDR1 KGHSH and CDR2 LQKENI. Trimming took off 6 bases at V and 2 bases at J, with 10 bases between the two ends. This CDR3 contains 13 residues. CDR3 coding DNA: TGTGCCAGCTCGCCGCGGGATAACACTGAAGCTTTCTTT. Translation gives CASSPRDNTEAFF.

This clonotype was seen a few times. This chain uses TRBV5-1 with TRBJ1-1; D unclear. There are 14 residues in the CDR3. Germline loops: CDR1 SGHRS, CDR2 YFSETQ. V lost 4 bases, J lost 2 bases, and 12 bases lay in between. The CDR3 spells CASSPFPANTEAFF. For the CDR3, the DNA is TGCGCCAGCAGCCCTTTCCCAGCCAACACTGAAGCTTTCTTT.

The chain links TRBV24-1 to TRBJ1-2; no clear D gene. Germline values: CDR1 KGHDR, CDR2 SFDVKD. This CDR3 has 14 residues. The germline V and J ends were trimmed by 0 bases and 6 bases, with 10 bases remaining between them. The CDR3 region is CATSDLYGMDGYTF. The CDR3 region has the DNA TGTGCCACCAGTGATTTGTACGGGATGGATGGCTACACCTTC.

The genes are TRBV18 and TRBJ2-7; no clear D gene. Germline V CDR1 and CDR2: KGHSH, LQKENI. V was cut by 2 bases and J by 0 bases, with 8 bases left in between. This CDR3 comprises 14 residues. CDR3 sequence (DNA): TGTGCCAGCTCACCAGGGTTGGGCTCCTACGAGCAGTACGTC. This gives the protein CASSPGLGSYEQYV.

J is TRBJ2-5 and V is TRBV7-2; 10 nucleotides align to TRBD2. This CDR3 is built from 14 residues. Per germline, CDR1 SGHTA and CDR2 FQGNSA. Trimming at V came to 5 bases and at J to 6 bases, leaving 6 bases not matched to a gene. The CDR3 region is CASSRGTSVQTQYF. In DNA, the CDR3 is TGTGCCAGCAGCAGGGGGACTAGCGTGCAGACCCAGTACTTC.

This clonotype turned up a few times. The chain recombines TRBV6-5 with TRBJ1-2; no reliable D call. Trimming cost V 4 bases and J 2 bases, with 17 bases left between them. CDR1 is MNHEY and CDR2 is SVGAGI in the germline V gene. The length of the CDR3 is 16 residues. The CDR3 DNA reads as TGTGCCAGCAGTTTAGGACCGCCGAGCCTAAACTATGGCTACACCTTC. Translating gives CASSLGPPSLNYGYTF.

This clonotype has ten or more counts. This rearrangement joins TRBV7-6 to TRBJ2-2; TRBD1 matches 8 bases. From germline, CDR1 is SGHVS and CDR2 FNYEAQ. J gave up 2 bases and V 5 bases, and 4 bases lay outside the gene matches. This CDR3 is built from 15 residues. CDR3 DNA: TGTGCCAGCAGCCTAACAGGGGGAAACACCGGGGAGCTGTTTTTT. Amino acids: CASSLTGGNTGELFF. Based on the CDR3 plus reference TRBV7-6 and TRBJ2-2, the full variable domain is GAGVSQSPRYKVTKRGQDVALRCDPISGHVSLYWYRQALGQGPEFLTYFNYEAQQDKSGLPNDRFSAERPEGSISTLTIQRTEQRDSAMYRCASSLTGGNTGELFFGEGSRLTVL.

V usage is TRBV7-8 and J usage is TRBJ2-7, with 11 bases matching TRBD1. Germline V gives CDR1 SGHVS, CDR2 FQNEAQ. The CDR3 has 15 amino acids. The V gene end was trimmed by 4 bases and the J gene end by 1 base; junction bases not matched to a gene: 3. The CDR3 DNA follows: TGTGCCAGCAGCTGGGGGACAGGGGGATCCTACGAGCAGTACTTC. This encodes CASSWGTGGSYEQYF.

The chain carries TRBV5-5 and TRBJ1-2; tentative D call: TRBD1 (6 bases). Trimming removed 4 bases from V and 8 bases from J, with 18 bases in between. The CDR3 runs to 14 residues. Germline lookup yields CDR1 SGHKS and CDR2 YYEKEE (reference sequence). The CDR3 DNA follows: TGTGCCAGCAGCACCGGACAGTCCCTCTGGGGCTACACCTTC. Protein product: CASSTGQSLWGYTF.

This clonotype was counted only a few times. CDR3 nucleotide sequence: TGTGCCAGCAGCTTAGAACTAGCGGGGAATCAAGAGACCCAGTACTTC. This gives the protein CASSLELAGNQETQYF. The chain joins TRBV7-2 to TRBJ2-5; TRBD2 agrees at 10 bases. There are 16 residues in the CDR3. Trimming removed 1 base from V and 2 bases from J; junction bases left unmatched: 4. Germline V gene sequence: CDR1 SGHTA, CDR2 FQGNSA.

This clonotype was seen a few times. The chain is built from TRBV9 and TRBJ2-4, with D maybe TRBD1 (6 bases). The V and J ends lost 3 bases and 0 bases respectively, with 16 bases between them. The CDR3 loop spans 17 amino acids. Germline loops: CDR1 SGDLS, CDR2 YYNGEE. CDR3 nucleotides: TGTGCCAGCAGCGCAGGGACACGAGAACTAGCCAAAAACATTCAGTACTTC. Encoded protein: CASSAGTRELAKNIQYF.

The chain joins TRBV19 to TRBJ2-3; D gene uncertain. V was shortened by 1 base and J by 2 bases, with 10 bases between the two germline ends. This CDR3 spans 15 amino acids. From germline, CDR1 is LNHDA and CDR2 SQIVND (reference sequence). CDR3 in DNA: TGTGCCAGTAGTATAGTAGGCACAGCCACAGATACGCAGTATTTT. This gives the protein CASSIVGTATDTQYF.

The chain couples TRBV19 to TRBJ2-6, with no clear D. This CDR3 spans 14 amino acids. Germline CDR1 LNHDA, CDR2 SQIVND (reference sequence). The V end was cut by 5 bases, the J end by 2 bases, with 7 bases between. The CDR3 coding sequence is TGTGCCAGTAGTCCAATAGCTGGGGCCAACGTCCTGACTTTC. Translation: CASSPIAGANVLTF.

The chain is built from TRBV19 and TRBJ1-3; D unclear. Per germline, CDR1 LNHDA and CDR2 SQIVND (reference sequence). This CDR3 has 15 residues. V lost 2 bases to trimming and J lost 0 bases, with 8 bases between them. The CDR3 DNA follows: TGTGCCAGTAGTATATTCACGAGCTCTGGAAACACCATATATTTT. As protein: CASSIFTSSGNTIYF.

This clonotype was detected many times. This chain uses TRBV3-1 with TRBJ1-1; D remains ambiguous. This CDR3 comprises 13 residues. From germline, CDR1 is LGHDT and CDR2 YNNKEL (reference sequence). The germline V and J ends were trimmed by 2 bases and 4 bases, with 8 bases remaining between them. CDR3 loop: CASSQSSGTEAFF. In DNA, the CDR3 is TGTGCCAGCAGCCAATCGTCCGGCACTGAAGCTTTCTTT.

The table lists this clonotype with many counts. The chain recombines TRBV29-1 with TRBJ2-7, with D possibly called TRBD1 or TRBD2 (5 bases each). The V gene lost 0 bases and the J gene lost 4 bases, with 10 bases spanning the gap. CDR1 and CDR2 (germline): SQVTM, ANQGSEA. This CDR3 contains 13 residues. The CDR3 DNA reads TGCAGCGTTGAAGATCGGTGGGGGTACGAGCAGTACTTC. The encoded protein is CSVEDRWGYEQYF.

The chain combines TRBV12-3 or TRBV12-4 with TRBJ2-3; D is unclear. V was trimmed by 5 bases and J by 3 bases, leaving 15 bases between them. The CDR3 length is 15 residues. The CDR3 region has the DNA TGTGCCAGCAGTCCACCGGAGAGGTGGACAGATACGCAGTATTTT. The encoded protein is CASSPPERWTDTQYF.

This clonotype was observed a few times. The rearrangement links TRBV4-2 to TRBJ1-1; a weak D match, TRBD1 (5 bases). V shed 2 bases and J shed 1 base, with 8 bases lying between them. CDR1 LGHNA and CDR2 YNFKEQ come from the germline V gene. There are 14 residues in the CDR3. CDR3 coding DNA: TGTGCCAGCAGCCAAATTGGGGGGAACACTGAAGCTTTCTTT. Amino acids: CASSQIGGNTEAFF.

The chain is built from TRBV6-1 and TRBJ1-6; TRBD1 matches at 7 bases. After removal of 8 bases from V and 4 bases from J, the junction contained 8 bases not matched to a gene. The CDR3 length is 15 residues. Germline CDR1 MNHNS, CDR2 SASEGT. Written as DNA, the CDR3 is TGTGCCAGCTGCCAGGGGGGAACTTATAATTCACCCCTCCACTTT. Residues: CASCQGGTYNSPLHF.

Many counts were recorded for this clonotype. The chain carries TRBV24-1 and TRBJ2-1; TRBD1 is a possible D gene (6 bases). V was trimmed by 6 bases and J by 1 base, leaving 9 bases between them. Germline CDR1 and CDR2: KGHDR and SFDVKD. CDR3 length: 14 amino acids. The CDR3 bases are TGTGCCACCAGTCGGGGACAATCCTACAATGAGCAGTTCTTC. It specifies CATSRGQSYNEQFF.

This clonotype showed up many times. This chain links TRBV27 with TRBJ2-2; 7 bases match TRBD1. The CDR3 length is 17 residues. With 5 bases clipped from V and 2 bases from J, the junction kept 11 bases outside the gene matches. CDR1 and CDR2 from the germline V gene are MNHEY and SMNVEV (reference sequence). The CDR3 DNA reads as TGTGCCAGCAGTACGAGGGACAGCGGAACTAACACCGGGGAGCTGTTTTTT. Translation gives CASSTRDSGTNTGELFF.